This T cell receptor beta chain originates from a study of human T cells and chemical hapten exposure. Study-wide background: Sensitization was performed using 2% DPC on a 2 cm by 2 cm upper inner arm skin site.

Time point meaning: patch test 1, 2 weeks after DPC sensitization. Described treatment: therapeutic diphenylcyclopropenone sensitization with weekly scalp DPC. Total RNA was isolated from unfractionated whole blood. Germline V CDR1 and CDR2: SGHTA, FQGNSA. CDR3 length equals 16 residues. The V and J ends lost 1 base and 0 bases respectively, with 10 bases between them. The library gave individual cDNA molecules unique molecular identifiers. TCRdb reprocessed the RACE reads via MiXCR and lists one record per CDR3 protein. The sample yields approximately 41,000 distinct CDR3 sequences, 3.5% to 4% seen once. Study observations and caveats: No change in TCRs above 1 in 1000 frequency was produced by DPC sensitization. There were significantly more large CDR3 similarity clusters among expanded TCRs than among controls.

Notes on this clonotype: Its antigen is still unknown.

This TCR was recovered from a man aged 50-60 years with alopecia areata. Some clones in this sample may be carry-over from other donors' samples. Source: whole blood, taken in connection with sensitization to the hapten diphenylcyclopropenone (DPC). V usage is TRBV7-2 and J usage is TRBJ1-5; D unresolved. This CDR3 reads CASSLGGSYSNQPQHF. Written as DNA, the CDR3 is TGTGCCAGCAGCTTAGGCGGGTCCTATAGCAATCAGCCCCAGCATTTT.